The 22 T cell receptor beta chains reported below all come from one sample, sequenced in a study of blood T cells in healthy people across ages. A sample-barcoded 5' primer and a J-beta primer mix were used in a second PCR of about 7 to 12 cycles. Using its own MiXCR run on the 5' RACE reads, TCRdb lists one record per CDR3 protein. This sample has almost 1 million distinct CDR3 sequences, with roughly 51% found just once. The sample taken for sequencing was blood. Receptors originate from a woman aged 55-75 years in good health.

The CDR3 loop reads CSAITDRPQGEQYF. CDR3 nucleotides: TGCAGTGCTATAACAGACAGGCCCCAGGGGGAGCAGTACTTC. The rearrangement uses TRBV20-1 and TRBJ2-7; a weak D match, TRBD1 (6 bases). This CDR3 contains 14 residues. Germline CDR1 DFQATT, CDR2 SNEGSKA (reference sequence). Trimming removed 4 bases from V and 7 bases from J, with 20 bases in between.

The chain recombines TRBV4-1 with TRBJ2-7; TRBD2 aligns across 8 bases. V gave up 0 bases and J gave up 3 bases; unmatched junction bases: 10. From germline, CDR1 is MGHRA and CDR2 YSYEKL. The CDR3 is 17 amino acids. The CDR3 DNA follows: TGCGCCAGCAGCCAAGATCTTGGAGGGAGCGGGAGCTACGAGCAGTACTTC. Translating gives CASSQDLGGSGSYEQYF.

This clonotype was seen more than once but under ten times. The chain recombines TRBV6-6 with TRBJ2-7; 8 bases agree with TRBD2. Germline V gives CDR1 MNHNY, CDR2 SVGAGI (reference sequence). J lost 4 bases, V lost 2 bases, and 7 bases had no gene match. The CDR3 contains 15 residues. CDR3 in DNA: TGTGCCAGCAGTTACCCCCCAGCGGGGGCTTACGAGCAGTACTTC. Protein product: CASSYPPAGAYEQYF.

The V and J genes are TRBV12-3 or TRBV12-4 and TRBJ2-2, with 11 positions matching TRBD2. The CDR3 sequence is 17 residues long. Trimming at V came to 6 bases and at J to 4 bases, leaving 10 bases not matched to a gene. This chain's CDR3 is CASSRRGGLAVTGELFF. The CDR3, as DNA: TGTGCCAGCAGCCGACGTGGGGGACTAGCGGTCACCGGGGAGCTGTTTTTT.

Details on this clonotype: One junction end disagrees with the germline gene, perhaps due to a read error. J is TRBJ2-2 and V is TRBV7-2; D perhaps matches TRBD2 (5 bases). There are 15 residues in the CDR3. Germline V gene lookup returns CDR1 SGHTA and CDR2 FQGNSA. CDR3 protein: CASSQALGNTGVLFF. In DNA, the CDR3 is TGTGCCAGCAGTCAAGCTCTGGGCAACACCGGGGTGCTGTTTTTT.

The chain is built from TRBV6-5 and TRBJ2-7; a weak D match, TRBD2 (6 bases). V lost 0 bases, J lost 0 bases, and 15 bases lay in between. This CDR3 is 17 amino acids long. CDR1 and CDR2 from the germline V gene are MNHEY and SVGAGI. Here the CDR3 reads CASSYSGRDSVSYEQYF. CDR3 nucleotides: TGTGCCAGCAGTTACTCCGGGCGGGACTCCGTCTCCTACGAGCAGTACTTC.

This chain links TRBV27 with TRBJ2-7; TRBD1 matches 7 bases. Germline lookup yields CDR1 MNHEY and CDR2 SMNVEV (reference sequence). The CDR3 covers 14 residues. V dropped 8 bases and J dropped 1; count of bases not matched to a gene: 8. The CDR3 loop is CASATGELSYEQYF. DNA of the CDR3: TGTGCCAGCGCAACAGGGGAGCTATCCTACGAGCAGTACTTC.

The chain couples TRBV18 to TRBJ2-5; 11 nucleotides match TRBD1. From germline, CDR1 is KGHSH and CDR2 LQKENI. The V and J ends lost 4 bases and 5 bases, in that order; junction bases with no gene match: 6. The CDR3 loop spans 15 amino acids. The CDR3 DNA reads TGTGCCAGCTCACAAAACCGGGACAGGGGGGAGACCCAGTACTTC. Translation: CASSQNRDRGETQYF.

The table lists this clonotype with many counts. V and J are TRBV29-1 and TRBJ2-5; D assignment may be TRBD1 or TRBD2 (7 bases each). The V gene lost 6 bases and the J gene lost 5 bases, with 10 bases spanning the gap. The germline V gene encodes CDR1 SQVTM and CDR2 ANQGSEA. The CDR3 is 11 residues long. CDR3 bases: TGCAGCGTGGGAGGGGGCGAGACCCAGTACTTC. The encoded protein is CSVGGGETQYF.

This clonotype occurred many times. The chain combines TRBV7-9 with TRBJ2-3; unclear D gene. This CDR3 is 13 amino acids long. The germline V and J ends were trimmed by 2 bases and 1 base, with 4 bases remaining between them. Germline CDR1 and CDR2: SEHNR and FQNEAQ (reference sequence). The CDR3 region has the DNA TGTGCCAGCAGCTTAACAGGCACAGATACGCAGTATTTT. Its protein is CASSLTGTDTQYF.

Note on this clonotype: The junction departs from the called germline gene at one end, perhaps through a read error. The rearrangement joins TRBV29-1 to TRBJ2-5, with 10 positions matching TRBD1. The CDR3 runs to 12 residues. CDR1 and CDR2 (germline): SQVTM, ANQGSEA. CDR3 in amino acids: CGVGTGEETQYF. CDR3 DNA: TGCGGCGTGGGGACAGGGGAAGAGACCCAGTACTTC.

At least ten counts were recorded for this clonotype. The chain links TRBV20-1 to TRBJ1-5; D perhaps matches TRBD1 (5 bases). The CDR3 covers 16 residues. V shed 3 bases and J shed 3 bases, with 18 bases lying between them. The germline CDR1 and CDR2 sequences are DFQATT and SNEGSKA (reference sequence). CDR3: CSASGGRPRINQPQHF. The CDR3 bases are TGCAGTGCTAGCGGGGGGAGGCCGCGAATCAATCAGCCCCAGCATTTT.

V gene TRBV12-3 or TRBV12-4 combines with J gene TRBJ1-5; TRBD1 is a possible D gene (5 bases). Between the trimmed V and J ends, which lost 3 bases and 4 bases, there was a span of 25 bases. This CDR3 is built from 19 residues. The CDR3 region is CASSFFLVLSPGRNQPQHF. The CDR3 bases are TGTGCCAGCAGTTTTTTCTTGGTCCTGAGCCCGGGACGGAATCAGCCCCAGCATTTT.

This chain joins TRBV18 and TRBJ2-7, with TRBD1 matching over 9 bases. Trimming cost V 0 bases and J 4 bases; bases outside gene matches: 7. Germline-derived CDR1 and CDR2 are KGHSH and LQKENI. This CDR3 is built from 16 residues. The CDR3 loop is CASSPPGTGTLYEQYF. CDR3 in DNA: TGTGCCAGCTCACCACCTGGGACAGGGACTCTATACGAGCAGTACTTC.

The gene calls are TRBV11-2 and TRBJ2-5, with D possibly TRBD1 on 5 matching bases. V was shortened by 2 bases and J by 1 base, with 8 bases between the two germline ends. The CDR3 totals 14 residues. CDR1 SGHAT and CDR2 FQNNGV come from the germline V gene. The CDR3 reads CASSLQGPQETQYF. The CDR3 DNA follows: TGTGCCAGCAGCTTACAGGGTCCCCAAGAGACCCAGTACTTC.

This clonotype came up a few times. The chain combines TRBV6-5 with TRBJ2-7; possible D gene TRBD2, 5 bases. Per germline, CDR1 MNHEY and CDR2 SVGAGI. The ends were cut back, 0 bases at V and 2 bases at J, with 11 bases in the middle. This CDR3 has 15 amino acids. The CDR3 nucleotides read TGTGCCAGCAGTTACTCTGGAGGCTCTGCCTACGAGCAGTACTTC. It encodes CASSYSGGSAYEQYF.

Details on this clonotype: A much larger clone lies a single base off, so this may be a read error. This chain uses TRBV15 with TRBJ2-1; D is ambiguous. This CDR3 region has 17 residues. Germline V gene data show CDR1 as LNHNV and CDR2 as YYDKDF (reference sequence). This CDR3 is CATCRDVGYFSYNEQFF. The CDR3 bases are TGTGCCACCTGCAGAGATGTGGGTTACTTCTCCTACAATGAGCAGTTCTTC.

This clonotype was seen a handful of times. The V call is TRBV7-9, the J call TRBJ2-5; 9 nucleotides agree with TRBD1. Judging by the DNA end, TRBJ2-7 fits better; the J call may be wrong. Germline V CDR1 and CDR2: SEHNR, FQNEAQ (reference sequence). CDR3 size: 15 residues. The CDR3 region has the DNA TGTGCCAGCAGCTTAACTGGGACAGGGTTGAGCGAGCAGTACTTC. This sequence encodes CASSLTGTGLSEQYF.

This chain links TRBV7-3 with TRBJ2-7; unclear D gene. V lost 4 bases to trimming and J lost 6 bases, with 13 bases between them. Per the germline V gene, CDR1 is SGHTA and CDR2 is FQGTGA. The CDR3 has 13 amino acids. The CDR3 loop is CASSSGPGREQYF. The CDR3 DNA sequence: TGTGCCAGCAGCTCCGGCCCAGGACGCGAGCAGTACTTC.

This rearrangement joins TRBV6-1 to TRBJ1-5, with 10 nucleotides matching TRBD1. The CDR3 has 14 residues. Germline V lookup: CDR1 MNHNS, CDR2 SASEGT. The junction had 4 bases not matched to a gene; V was cut back by 6 bases and J by 5 bases. For the CDR3, the DNA is TGTGCCAGCAGGCTGACAGGGGGCGATCAGCCCCAGCATTTT. Translated, it gives CASRLTGGDQPQHF.

This clonotype was observed a few times. The chain couples TRBV5-1 to TRBJ2-7; 9 nucleotides align to TRBD1. V trimming: 3 bases; J trimming: 4 bases; junction bases outside the gene matches: 8. The CDR3 extends over 15 amino acids. From germline, CDR1 is SGHRS and CDR2 YFSETQ. CDR3 region: CASSSDNRGPYEQYF. DNA of the CDR3: TGCGCCAGCAGCTCAGACAACAGGGGGCCGTACGAGCAGTACTTC.

The chain has TRBV6-4 and TRBJ2-3; 8 nucleotides match TRBD2. The V segment lost 3 bases and the J segment 6 bases; nucleotides outside the gene matches: 5. The CDR3 totals 14 residues. Germline loops: CDR1 MRHNA, CDR2 SNTAGT. CDR3 DNA sequence: TGTGCCAGCAGTGAGAGCGGGGGACGTGATACGCAGTATTTT. It is translated as CASSESGGRDTQYF.